These 26 T cell receptor beta chains share one sample of origin, sequenced in a study of T cell repertoires in cytomegalovirus infection. Each CDR3 protein gets one entry after TCRdb re-called the reads with MiXCR. Of 560,000 or so distinct CDR3 sequences in the sample, about 15% are singletons; the top ten hold about 24%. Sequencing was performed on CD8+ T cells from PBMCs. The receptors come from a human donor in good health (CMV status not recorded). Some clones in this sample may be carry-over from other donors' samples.

This clonotype was seen at least ten times. This chain uses TRBV25-1 with TRBJ1-5; maybe TRBD1 (6 bases). Germline CDR1 and CDR2: MGHDK and SYGVNS. CDR3 length equals 14 residues. V lost 2 bases and J 4 bases, leaving 9 bases between the germline ends. The CDR3 coding sequence is TGTGCCAGCAGTGAACACCAGGGGAATCAGCCCCAGCATTTT. Encoded protein: CASSEHQGNQPQHF.

Concerning this clonotype: As the CDR3 is not closed by the conserved phenylalanine or tryptophan, this likely results from a read error. This chain uses TRBV4-2 with TRBJ2-1; no clear D gene. The CDR3 runs to 12 residues. Trimming cost V 4 bases and J 8 bases, with 9 bases left between them. In germline, CDR1 is LGHNA, CDR2 YNFKEQ. CDR3 region: CASSPGPHEQFL. CDR3 nucleotides: TGTGCCAGCAGCCCGGGCCCTCATGAGCAGTTCTTA.

The table lists this clonotype with many counts. V is TRBV7-2 and J is TRBJ2-5, with D possibly being TRBD2 (5 bases). Trimming pared 2 bases from V and 3 bases from J, leaving 10 bases between. The germline V gene has CDR1 SGHTA and CDR2 FQGNSA. This CDR3 has 14 residues. The CDR3 loop reads CASSLFQRKETQYF. The DNA of the CDR3 is TGTGCCAGCAGCTTATTTCAGCGGAAAGAGACCCAGTACTTC.

The table lists this clonotype with a few counts. This chain uses TRBV29-1 with TRBJ1-2; the D gene is possibly TRBD1 (6 bases). V lost 3 bases and J lost 9, with 20 bases in between. The CDR3 length is 14 residues. Per germline, CDR1 SQVTM and CDR2 ANQGSEA. The CDR3 DNA is TGCAGCGTTGATGAGTCAACAGGGATTTTAAGCTACACCTTC. This codes for CSVDESTGILSYTF.

As to this clonotype: A much larger clone sits a single nucleotide away, making a read error possible. The chain joins TRBV6-5 to TRBJ1-2, with D maybe TRBD1 (6 bases). Trimming pared 1 base from V and 10 bases from J, leaving 16 bases between. The CDR3 is 14 amino acids. Germline V gene data show CDR1 as MNHEY and CDR2 as SVGAGI. Written as DNA, the CDR3 is TGTGCCAGCAGTTACTTGGGGACAAATAATGTCTACACCTTC. It translates to CASSYLGTNNVYTF.

The chain is built from TRBV12-5 and TRBJ2-7; 7 bases fit TRBD1. J was trimmed by 2 bases and V by 7 bases; bases with no gene match: 8. CDR3 length equals 14 residues. Per the germline V gene, CDR1 is LGHNT and CDR2 is FRNRAP. CDR3 DNA sequence: TGTGCTAGTGCCCCGGACAGGCTTCCCTACGAGCAGTACTTC. Residues: CASAPDRLPYEQYF.

Details on this clonotype: Sequence at one end of the junction differs from germline and may be a read error. The rearrangement joins TRBV2 to TRBJ1-6, with TRBD1 matching over 7 bases. The germline CDR1 and CDR2 sequences are SNHLY and FYNNEI. The CDR3 extends over 15 amino acids. CDR3 bases: TGTACCAGCAGTCGACAGGGCGAAGAAGATTCACCCCTCCACTTT. Protein sequence: CTSSRQGEEDSPLHF.

The rearrangement links TRBV30 to TRBJ1-1; D may be TRBD1 (6 bases). CDR3 length: 15 amino acids. V lost 6 bases and J lost 5, with 22 bases in between. The V gene's germline CDR1 is GTSNPN and CDR2 SVGIG (reference sequence). The CDR3 loop is CACETRRQGTTEAFF. The CDR3 nucleotides read TGTGCCTGCGAGACCCGGAGGCAGGGGACTACTGAAGCTTTCTTT.

Points on this clonotype: One end of the junction does not line up with germline, which may come from a read error. This sequence joins TRBV19 and TRBJ1-5; possible D gene TRBD1, 6 bases. The CDR3 loop spans 15 amino acids. CDR1 is LNHDA and CDR2 is SQIVND in the germline V gene (reference sequence). The CDR3 loop reads CASSIIPGANQLQHF. Written as DNA, the CDR3 is TGTGCCAGTAGTATAATCCCAGGGGCCAATCAGCTCCAGCATTTT.

A few counts support this clonotype. V gene TRBV27 combines with J gene TRBJ2-5; D possibly corresponds to TRBD2 (7 bases). The length of the CDR3 is 15 residues. Trimming cost V 1 base and J 3 bases, with 12 bases left between them. CDR1 is MNHEY and CDR2 is SMNVEV in the germline V gene (reference sequence). CDR3 coding DNA: TGTGCCAGCAGTTTATTCCGGGGGGCTGAAGAGACCCAGTACTTC. Translation gives CASSLFRGAEETQYF.

The CDR3 nucleotides read TGCAGCGTTTATAAGATCTCAACCTACAATGAGCAGTTCTTC. It translates to CSVYKISTYNEQFF. This chain links TRBV29-1 with TRBJ2-1, with D uncertain. The CDR3 has 14 residues. Trimming removed 5 bases at V and 2 bases at J, with 13 bases between. The germline V gene encodes CDR1 SQVTM and CDR2 ANQGSEA.

In this sample, this clonotype turned up a few times. The gene calls are TRBV5-6 and TRBJ2-3; tentatively, D is TRBD1 (6 bases). This CDR3 is 16 amino acids long. Trimming removed 1 base from V and 7 bases from J, with 19 bases in between. Germline V CDR1 and CDR2: SGHDT, YYEEEE. CDR3: CASSLTQLRGGYTQYF. The CDR3 nucleotides read TGTGCCAGCAGCTTGACCCAACTCCGAGGGGGATATACGCAGTATTTT.

CDR3 loop: CASSQGQANYEQYF. The CDR3 nucleotides read TGCGCCAGCAGCCAAGGCCAGGCGAACTACGAGCAGTACTTC. The chain recombines TRBV4-1 with TRBJ2-7; D remains ambiguous. This CDR3 has 14 residues. In germline, CDR1 is MGHRA, CDR2 YSYEKL. Trimming took off 1 base at V and 3 bases at J, with 10 bases between the two ends.

This clonotype showed up many times. This rearrangement joins TRBV15 to TRBJ2-7; D uncertain. Trimming took off 3 bases at V and 2 bases at J, with 11 bases between the two ends. This CDR3 contains 14 residues. The germline V gene encodes CDR1 LNHNV and CDR2 YYDKDF (reference sequence). The DNA for the CDR3 is TGTGCCACCAGCAGCAAGGAGTTTACCTACGAGCAGTACTTC. This codes for CATSSKEFTYEQYF.

Ten or more counts support this clonotype. J is TRBJ1-6 and V is TRBV2; 9 bases line up with TRBD1. V dropped 6 bases and J dropped 9; count of bases not matched to a gene: 12. The germline gives CDR1 SNHLY, CDR2 FYNNEI. This CDR3 is built from 16 residues. The CDR3 DNA reads TGTGCCAGCAGAAACGAGGACAGGGGAGAAAGTTCACCCCTCCACTTT. Protein sequence: CASRNEDRGESSPLHF.

This clonotype was recorded a few times. V is TRBV3-1 and J is TRBJ2-1; 11 nucleotides align to TRBD2. Looked up from germline, CDR1 is LGHDT and CDR2 is YNNKEL (reference sequence). The CDR3 is made up of 15 amino acids. J lost 6 bases, V lost 6 bases, and 7 bases had no gene match. Here the CDR3 DNA reads TGTGCCAGCAGAAAACCGGGACTAGCGGCCAATGAGCAGTTCTTC. This gives the protein CASRKPGLAANEQFF.

This clonotype was counted many times. This chain connects TRBV7-9 to TRBJ2-5; weak D call: TRBD1 (5 bases). The CDR3 is 13 residues long. Trimming removed 1 base from V and 4 bases from J, with 7 bases in between. The V gene's germline CDR1 is SEHNR and CDR2 FQNEAQ (reference sequence). The CDR3 spells CASSLGQGETQYF. DNA for the CDR3: TGTGCCAGCAGCTTAGGCCAGGGAGAGACCCAGTACTTC.

This clonotype was counted many times. A read error may account for a junction end that differs from germline. For the CDR3, the DNA is TGTGCCAGCTGCTCAGTTAATCAACACTATGACTACACCTTC. Its protein is CASCSVNQHYDYTF. V and J are TRBV5-6 and TRBJ1-2; the D is unclear. Looked up from germline, CDR1 is SGHDT and CDR2 is YYEEEE. The CDR3 has 14 amino acids.

This chain links TRBV20-1 with TRBJ1-2; D is ambiguous. CDR1 DFQATT and CDR2 SNEGSKA come from the germline V gene (reference sequence). V was cut by 3 bases and J by 4 bases, with 15 bases left in between. This CDR3 is built from 14 residues. In DNA, the CDR3 is TGCAGTGCTAGTGATCCTTTGGATCCCTATGGCTACACCTTC. It is translated as CSASDPLDPYGYTF.

This clonotype was seen a few times. The chain has TRBV5-4 and TRBJ2-2; 9 nucleotides agree with TRBD2. The trim removed 7 bases at V and 5 bases at J, leaving 0 bases unmatched. The CDR3 runs to 12 residues. Germline V lookup: CDR1 SGHNT, CDR2 YYREEE (reference sequence). This CDR3 reads CASGLATGELFF. The CDR3 coding sequence is TGTGCCAGCGGACTAGCGACCGGGGAGCTGTTTTTT.

This clonotype was recorded at least ten times. The chain is built from TRBV6-1 and TRBJ1-2; 7 nucleotides line up with TRBD1. The ends lost 7 bases at V and 3 bases at J; junction bases unmatched: 8. This CDR3 has 14 residues. Germline CDR1 and CDR2: MNHNS and SASEGT. CDR3 nucleotides: TGTGCCAGCACCATAAAAACAGGGGACTATGGCTACACCTTC. It is translated as CASTIKTGDYGYTF.

V and J are TRBV7-9 and TRBJ2-2, with D unresolved. The CDR3 runs 15 residues. V lost 1 base to trimming and J lost 6 bases, with 12 bases between them. Germline V gives CDR1 SEHNR, CDR2 FQNEAQ (reference sequence). The DNA for the CDR3 is TGTGCCAGCAGCTTAGAGATTTCACTTGCCGGGGAGCTGTTTTTT. This gives the protein CASSLEISLAGELFF.

This clonotype was observed many times. Written as DNA, the CDR3 is TGCAGTGCGAGGGACAGGGAGAATATGGGATCCACCGGGGAGCTGTTTTTT. It encodes CSARDRENMGSTGELFF. The chain uses TRBV20-1 and TRBJ2-2; 9 nucleotides agree with TRBD1. The V gene's germline CDR1 is DFQATT and CDR2 SNEGSKA (reference sequence). The CDR3 covers 17 residues. With V trimmed by 6 bases and J by 4 bases, 15 bases remained unmatched.

This clonotype was found many times. The DNA for the CDR3 is TGTGCCAGCGGGACAAGCAATAATTCACCCCTCCACTTT. The encoded protein is CASGTSNNSPLHF. The V gene is TRBV6-5, the J gene TRBJ1-6; D is possibly TRBD1 (6 bases). The CDR3 is made up of 13 amino acids. The germline CDR1 and CDR2 sequences are MNHEY and SVGAGI. Trimming removed 8 bases from V and 5 bases from J, with 10 bases in between.

In its sample, this clonotype was seen a few times. The V and J genes are TRBV3-1 and TRBJ2-5; tentatively, D is TRBD2 (6 bases). V was cut by 4 bases and J by 4 bases, with 13 bases left in between. This CDR3 spans 14 amino acids. Germline CDR1 and CDR2: LGHDT and YNNKEL (reference sequence). CDR3 protein: CASSPNGRGETQYF. The CDR3 nucleotides are TGTGCCAGCAGCCCGAACGGGCGGGGAGAGACCCAGTACTTC.

In this sample, this clonotype turned up many times. This chain uses TRBV7-9 with TRBJ2-7, with 9 nucleotides matching TRBD2. The V and J ends lost 4 bases and 2 bases, in that order; junction bases with no gene match: 6. The CDR3 length is 15 residues. Germline loops: CDR1 SEHNR, CDR2 FQNEAQ (reference sequence). The CDR3 spells CASSSTSGTTYEQYF. CDR3 nucleotide sequence: TGTGCCAGCAGCTCGACTAGCGGTACCACCTACGAGCAGTACTTC.